A single TCR beta chain is shown here with its context. The sample belongs to a study of blood T cell repertoires in COVID-19. Germline V CDR1 and CDR2: LGHNA, YNFKEQ. V was trimmed by 0 bases and J by 2 bases, leaving 20 bases between them. CDR3 length equals 18 residues. In the original analysis: Reference gene primer amplification gave estimated nucleated cell counts. Measured with immunoSEQ multiplex PCR; TCRdb has only the in-frame clones, and not every one. The DNA was the basis for D and trimming; V, J and clone size are from that table. The sample shows 200,000 or so clones, roughly four fifths of them seen only once.

The chain uses TRBV4-2 and TRBJ2-7, with D possibly matching TRBD2 (6 bases). The sequence derives from a man in his forties or fifties who had recovered from COVID-19. Specimen: PBMCs or T cells enriched from blood (not recorded which). Here the CDR3 DNA reads TGTGCCAGCAGCCAAGATCTGGTCGGGAGCGGCGCTGCCTACGAGCAGTACTTC. This translates into CASSQDLVGSGAAYEQYF.